The source of this T cell receptor beta chain is a study of blood T cell repertoires in COVID-19. In the study overall: Acute-phase and convalescent COVID-19 samples originated in the United States, Italy and Spain. T cells, B-cell-depleted T cells, or PBMCs provided the cDNA or gDNA that served as material.

The CDR3 is made up of 15 amino acids. The ends lost 0 bases at V and 2 bases at J; junction bases unmatched: 0. Germline V gene data show CDR1 as ENHRY and CDR2 as SYGVKD. Original handling: Reference gene primer amplification gave estimated nucleated cell counts. Profiled with immunoSEQ multiplex PCR; TCRdb holds only in-frame clones, not every one. The D gene and trimming were derived from the DNA, and the V and J assignments and clone size from that table. The table lists around 250,000 clones, approximately 87% of them singletons. The receptor's source is a man aged 60 to 69 who had recovered from COVID-19. J is TRBJ1-4 and V is TRBV10-3, with 7 bases identical to TRBD1. Material: peripheral blood. CDR3: CAISESTGTNEKLFF. DNA of the CDR3: TGTGCCATCAGTGAGTCGACAGGGACTAATGAAAAACTGTTTTTT.